This TCR beta chain originates from a study of OX40 agonist ivuxolimab in advanced cancers. Study in general: The dose of intravenous ivuxolimab that patients received every 2 weeks ranged from 0.01 to 10 mg/kg. Of the participants, about 40% had some prior anti-PD-1, anti-PD-L1 or anti-CTLA-4 therapy, which was allowed.

V shed 2 bases, J shed 0 bases, and the junction held 1 base outside the gene matches. This CDR3 has 15 residues. Germline CDR1 reads SGHTA; CDR2 reads FQGTGA. The repertoire was sequenced with immunoSEQ multiplex PCR; TCRdb's copy has only in-frame clones and lacks some. The repertoire has around 69,000 clones, 85% of them found once; the top ten carry roughly 3.1%. A note on this clone: Its antigen is unidentified.

General study findings and limits: Not determined was the antigen specificity of the expanded peripheral T cells.

The chain is built from TRBV7-3 and TRBJ2-1, with 7 bases identical to TRBD1. The receptor was isolated from an adult with an advanced solid tumor such as melanoma, head and neck, liver or kidney cancer. The input for sequencing was CD4+ or CD8+ T cells sorted from blood, taken in a trial of the OX40 agonist ivuxolimab. The CDR3 spells CASSLWDSSYNEQFF. The CDR3 coding sequence is TGTGCCAGCAGCTTATGGGACAGCTCCTACAATGAGCAGTTCTTC.